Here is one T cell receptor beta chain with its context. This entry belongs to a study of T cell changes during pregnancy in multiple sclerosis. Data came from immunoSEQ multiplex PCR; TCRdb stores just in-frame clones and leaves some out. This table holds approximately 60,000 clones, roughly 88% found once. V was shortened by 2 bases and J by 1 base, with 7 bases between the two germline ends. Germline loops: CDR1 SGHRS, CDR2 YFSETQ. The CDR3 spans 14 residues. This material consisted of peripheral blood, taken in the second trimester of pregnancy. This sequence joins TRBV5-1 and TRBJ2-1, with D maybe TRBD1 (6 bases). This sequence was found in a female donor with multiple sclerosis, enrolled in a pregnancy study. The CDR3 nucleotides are TGCGCCAGCAGCTTTCAGGGGTCCTACAATGAGCAGTTCTTC. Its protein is CASSFQGSYNEQFF.